The present entry profiles one T cell receptor beta chain with its context. Its antigen is currently unknown. Germline CDR1 and CDR2: SNHLY and FYNNEI. The CDR3 loop spans 13 amino acids. The sample originates from a study of cytomegalovirus exposure and HLA in healthy donors. Study-level points and caveats: Likely technical artifact: a cluster of highly shared sequence variants. Donor immune exposure was known only as CMV serostatus.

The PCR contained 60 Vbeta and 13 Jbeta primers. The assay was immunoSEQ multiplex PCR, and TCRdb's table has in-frame clones only and misses some. The repertoire holds 90,000 to 140,000 clones, with 75% to 90% as singletons. This TCR derives from a man younger than 45 in good health and CMV-seropositive. The sample consisted of PBMCs. J is TRBJ2-5 and V is TRBV2, with D perhaps matching TRBD1 (6 bases). The closer fit of TRBJ2-7 to the DNA end suggests the J call may be wrong. The CDR3 nucleotides are TGTGCCAGCACCGGACAGCGTCTCGGCGAGCAGTACTTC. Its translation: CASTGQRLGEQYF.